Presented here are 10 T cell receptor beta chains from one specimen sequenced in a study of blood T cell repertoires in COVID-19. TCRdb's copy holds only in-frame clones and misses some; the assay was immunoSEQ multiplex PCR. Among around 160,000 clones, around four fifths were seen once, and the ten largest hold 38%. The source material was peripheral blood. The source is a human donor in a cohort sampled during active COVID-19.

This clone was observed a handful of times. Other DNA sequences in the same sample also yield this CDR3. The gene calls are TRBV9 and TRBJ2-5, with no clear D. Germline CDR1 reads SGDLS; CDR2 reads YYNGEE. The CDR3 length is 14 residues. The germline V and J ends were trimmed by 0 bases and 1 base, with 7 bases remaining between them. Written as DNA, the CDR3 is TGTGCCAGCAGCGTAGGTACGGTCCAAGAGACCCAGTACTTC. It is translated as CASSVGTVQETQYF.

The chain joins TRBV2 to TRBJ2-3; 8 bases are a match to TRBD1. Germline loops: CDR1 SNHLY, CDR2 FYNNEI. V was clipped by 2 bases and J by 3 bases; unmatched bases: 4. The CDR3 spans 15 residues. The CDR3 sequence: CASSERQGRTDTQYF. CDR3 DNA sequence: TGTGCCAGCAGTGAAAGACAGGGGCGGACAGATACGCAGTATTTT.

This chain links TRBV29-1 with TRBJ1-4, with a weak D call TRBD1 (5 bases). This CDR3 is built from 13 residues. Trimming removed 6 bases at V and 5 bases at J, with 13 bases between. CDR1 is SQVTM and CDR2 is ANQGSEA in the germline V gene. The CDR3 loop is CSVRGGGNEKLFF. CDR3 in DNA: TGCAGCGTCCGAGGTGGGGGGAATGAAAAACTGTTTTTT.

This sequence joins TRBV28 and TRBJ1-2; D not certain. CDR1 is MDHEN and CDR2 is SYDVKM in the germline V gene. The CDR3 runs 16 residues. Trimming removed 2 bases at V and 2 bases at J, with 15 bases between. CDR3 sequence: CASSLGVGRGNYGYTF. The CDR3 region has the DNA TGTGCCAGCAGTTTAGGGGTCGGGAGAGGGAACTATGGCTACACCTTC.

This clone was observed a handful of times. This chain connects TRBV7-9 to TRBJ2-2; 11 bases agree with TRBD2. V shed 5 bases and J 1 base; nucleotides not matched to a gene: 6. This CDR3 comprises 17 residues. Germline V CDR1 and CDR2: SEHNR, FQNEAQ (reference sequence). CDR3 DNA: TGTGCCAGCAGCGGGCTAGCGGGGGGATTGAACACCGGGGAGCTGTTTTTT. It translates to CASSGLAGGLNTGELFF.

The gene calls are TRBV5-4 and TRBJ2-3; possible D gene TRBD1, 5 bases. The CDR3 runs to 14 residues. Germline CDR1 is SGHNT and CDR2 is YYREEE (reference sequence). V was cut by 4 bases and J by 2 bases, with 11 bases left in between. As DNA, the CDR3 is TGTGCCAGCAGCACCCGGACATCCACAGATACGCAGTATTTT. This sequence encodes CASSTRTSTDTQYF.

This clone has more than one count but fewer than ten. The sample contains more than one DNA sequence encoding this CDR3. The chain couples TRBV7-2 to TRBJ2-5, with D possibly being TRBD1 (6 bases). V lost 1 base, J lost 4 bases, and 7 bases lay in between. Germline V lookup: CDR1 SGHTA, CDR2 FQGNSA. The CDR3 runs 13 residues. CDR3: CASSLGGRETQYF. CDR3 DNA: TGTGCCAGCAGCTTAGGGGGGCGAGAGACCCAGTACTTC.

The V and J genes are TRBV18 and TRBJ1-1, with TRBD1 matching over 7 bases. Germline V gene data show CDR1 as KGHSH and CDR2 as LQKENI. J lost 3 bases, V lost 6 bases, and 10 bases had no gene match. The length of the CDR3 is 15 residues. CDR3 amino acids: CASSKTGIRDTEAFF. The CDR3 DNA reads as TGTGCCAGCTCCAAGACAGGGATTAGGGACACTGAAGCTTTCTTT.

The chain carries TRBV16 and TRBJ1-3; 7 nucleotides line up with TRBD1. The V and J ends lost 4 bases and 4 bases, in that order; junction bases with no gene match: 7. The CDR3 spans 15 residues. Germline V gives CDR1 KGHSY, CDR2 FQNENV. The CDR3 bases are TGTGCCAGCAGCCCCTGGACAGGATCAGGAAACACCATATATTTT. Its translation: CASSPWTGSGNTIYF.

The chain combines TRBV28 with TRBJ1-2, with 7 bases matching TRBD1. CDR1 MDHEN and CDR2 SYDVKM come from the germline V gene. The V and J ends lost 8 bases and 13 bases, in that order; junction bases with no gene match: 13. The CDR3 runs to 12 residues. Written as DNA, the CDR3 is TGTGCCAGCGCGTACCGAGGGGGCTTCCCCACCTTC. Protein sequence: CASAYRGGFPTF.